This T cell receptor beta chain was sequenced for a study of cytomegalovirus exposure and HLA in healthy donors. Whole-study context: From donors who were HLA-typed, an early data release held 80 million or so unique TCRs. Study-level points and caveats: When a later analysis was performed, an Asian-associated ancestry cluster reportedly had fewer N-insertions than the roughly 700-donor mean.

The CDR3 extends over 16 amino acids. Germline-derived CDR1 and CDR2 are KGHSH and LQKENI. V was cut by 1 base and J by 0 bases, with 13 bases left in between. In the PCR, 60 Vbeta and 13 Jbeta primers were used. The protocol was immunoSEQ multiplex PCR, while the TCRdb copy is restricted to in-frame clones and leaves out a portion. This sample has under 130,000 clones; roughly 80% occur once, and the top ten carry roughly 8.6%. A note on this clone: The antigen is undetermined.

This chain joins TRBV18 and TRBJ2-7, with D possibly matching TRBD2 (6 bases). The sequenced material came from PBMCs. The TCR sequence derives from a middle-aged woman in good health and CMV-seropositive. The CDR3 DNA follows: TGTGCCAGCTCACCACATCCCCCTAGCGCCTCCTACGAGCAGTACTTC. This gives the protein CASSPHPPSASYEQYF.